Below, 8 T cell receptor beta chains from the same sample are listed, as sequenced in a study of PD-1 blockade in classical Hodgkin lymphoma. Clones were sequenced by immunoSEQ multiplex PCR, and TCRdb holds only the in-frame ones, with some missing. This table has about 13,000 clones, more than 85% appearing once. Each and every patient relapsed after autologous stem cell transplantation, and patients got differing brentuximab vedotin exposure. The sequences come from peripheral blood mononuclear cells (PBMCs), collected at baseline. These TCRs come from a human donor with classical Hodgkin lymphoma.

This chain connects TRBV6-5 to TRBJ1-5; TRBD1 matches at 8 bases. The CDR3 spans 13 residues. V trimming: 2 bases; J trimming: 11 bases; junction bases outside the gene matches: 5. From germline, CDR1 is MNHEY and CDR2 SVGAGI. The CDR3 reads CASSYARGLAQHF. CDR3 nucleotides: TGTGCCAGCAGTTACGCCAGGGGGCTGGCCCAGCATTTT.

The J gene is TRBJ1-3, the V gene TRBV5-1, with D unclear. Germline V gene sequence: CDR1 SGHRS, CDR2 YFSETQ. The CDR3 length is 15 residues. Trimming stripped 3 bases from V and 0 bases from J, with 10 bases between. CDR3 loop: CASSSNSNSGNTIYF. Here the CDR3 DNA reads TGCGCCAGCAGCTCCAACAGTAACTCTGGAAACACCATATATTTT.

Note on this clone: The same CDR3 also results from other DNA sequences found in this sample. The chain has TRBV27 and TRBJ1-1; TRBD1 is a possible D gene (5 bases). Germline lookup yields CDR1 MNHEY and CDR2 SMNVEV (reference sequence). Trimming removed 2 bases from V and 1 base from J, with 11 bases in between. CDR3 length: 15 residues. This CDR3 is CASSLQGDRNTEAFF. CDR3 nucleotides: TGTGCCAGCAGTTTACAAGGGGACCGGAACACTGAAGCTTTCTTT.

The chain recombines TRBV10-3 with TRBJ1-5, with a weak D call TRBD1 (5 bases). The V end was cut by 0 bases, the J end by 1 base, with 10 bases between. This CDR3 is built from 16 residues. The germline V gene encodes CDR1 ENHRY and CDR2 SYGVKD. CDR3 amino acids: CAISESGGYSNQPQHF. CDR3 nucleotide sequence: TGTGCCATCAGTGAGTCGGGGGGATACAGCAATCAGCCCCAGCATTTT.

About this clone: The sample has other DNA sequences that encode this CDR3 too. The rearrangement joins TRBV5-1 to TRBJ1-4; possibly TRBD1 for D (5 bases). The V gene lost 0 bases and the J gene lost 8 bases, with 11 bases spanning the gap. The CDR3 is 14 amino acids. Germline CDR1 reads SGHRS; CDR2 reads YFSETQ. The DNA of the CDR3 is TGCGCCAGCAGCTTGGGAAGGGAGGGGGAAAAACTGTTTTTT. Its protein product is CASSLGREGEKLFF.

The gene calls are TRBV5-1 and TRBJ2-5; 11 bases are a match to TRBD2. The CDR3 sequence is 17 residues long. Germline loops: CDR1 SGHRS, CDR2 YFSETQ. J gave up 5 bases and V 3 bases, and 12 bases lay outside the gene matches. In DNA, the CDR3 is TGCGCCAGCAGCTCCACGGGTAGCGGGGGGGCCCATGAGACCCAGTACTTC. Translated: CASSSTGSGGAHETQYF.

DNA of the CDR3: TGTGCCAGCTCAGGGGGCGGTTTAGGGGCCTACGAGCAGTACTTC. Its protein product is CASSGGGLGAYEQYF. The rearrangement uses TRBV28 and TRBJ2-7, with 8 bases matching TRBD1. J was trimmed by 2 bases and V by 8 bases; bases with no gene match: 11. The CDR3 has 15 residues. Germline V gene lookup returns CDR1 MDHEN and CDR2 SYDVKM.

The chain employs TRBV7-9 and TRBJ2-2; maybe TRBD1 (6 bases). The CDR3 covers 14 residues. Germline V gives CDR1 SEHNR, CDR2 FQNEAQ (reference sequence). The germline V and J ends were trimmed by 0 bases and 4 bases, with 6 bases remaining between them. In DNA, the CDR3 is TGTGCCAGCAGCTTAGCGGGGGCCACCGGGGAGCTGTTTTTT. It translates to CASSLAGATGELFF.